The T cell receptor beta chain described here comes from a study of T cells in Graves' hyperthyroidism and ophthalmopathy. Study-wide background: It was at initial diagnosis, before any treatment, that peripheral blood was collected.

Germline V gene lookup returns CDR1 SGHAT and CDR2 FQNNGV. V lost 2 bases, J lost 7 bases, and 15 bases lay in between. The CDR3 totals 14 residues. At least ten counts were recorded for this clonotype. PBMCs came from 10 ml fresh peripheral blood. Amplified regions were TCR beta CDR3 sequences from RNA transcripts. HTBI primers were used for first-round RT-PCR of the TCR CDR3. Each CDR3 protein gets one entry after TCRdb re-called the multiplex PCR reads with MiXCR. This repertoire shows about 500,000 distinct CDR3 sequences, roughly 17% found once; its top ten account for approximately 18%. This clonotype was obtained from a woman between 18 and 30 years old with Graves' ophthalmopathy. The chain joins TRBV11-2 to TRBJ2-7; perhaps TRBD1 as D (6 bases). Sequenced sample: blood. As DNA, the CDR3 is TGTGCCAGCAGCTTAAGTGGCTGGGGGCGAGAGCAGTACTTC. It yields the protein CASSLSGWGREQYF.